The rows below give T cell receptor beta chains drawn from one sample of a study of cytomegalovirus exposure and HLA in healthy donors. Profiled with immunoSEQ multiplex PCR; TCRdb holds only in-frame clones, not every one. Here the sample spans hundreds of thousands of clones, roughly 81% being singletons. Sequencing used PBMCs. The receptor source for this set is a girl aged 2 to 9 in good health and CMV-seronegative. Both conserved end residues are part of each CDR3. D genes are given only for firm matches. Size tells how often a clone was seen (once, few, many) or the class of an expanded clone, and some rows leave it out.

D	size	J	V	DNA	CDR3
.	.	TRBJ1-6	TRBV4-1	TGCGCCAGCAGCCAAGACAGGGGAAGAGATTCACCCCTCCACTTT	CASSQDRGRDSPLHF
.	few	TRBJ1-1	TRBV27	TGTGCCAGCAGTTATAATGTCCCATCGGTGGCTGAAGCTTTCTTT	CASSYNVPSVAEAFF
TRBD2	.	TRBJ2-3	TRBV30	TGTGCCTGGAGTTCACCGCTACTAGCGGGAGGAGGCACAGATACGCAGTATTTT	CAWSSPLLAGGGTDTQYF
.	.	TRBJ1-3	TRBV27	TGTGCCAGCAGTTTATCAGCGGGGTCTGGAAACACCATATATTTT	CASSLSAGSGNTIYF
.	.	TRBJ2-1	TRBV4-1	TGCGCCAGCAGCCAAGAGTTATCCACGGATGAGCAGTTCTTC	CASSQELSTDEQFF
.	few	TRBJ1-1	TRBV7-2	TGTGCCAGCAGCTTAGACAGGGAGAACACTGAAGCTTTCTTT	CASSLDRENTEAFF
.	.	TRBJ1-1	TRBV6-1	TGTGCCGGTAAAACAGGGTCTAACACTGAAGCTTTCTTT	CAGKTGSNTEAFF
.	.	TRBJ1-2	TRBV9	TGTGCCAGCAGCGCTAACAGGGCTCCTCGGGGCTACACCTTC	CASSANRAPRGYTF
.	.	TRBJ1-6	TRBV7-9	TGTGCCAGCAGCCAATACGACGGAGGCAAGGCACCCCTCCACTTT	CASSQYDGGKAPLHF
.	.	TRBJ2-5	TRBV6-1	TGTGCCAGCGGGATGACAGCCAAGGGAGAGACCCAGTACTTC	CASGMTAKGETQYF
TRBD2	once	TRBJ2-1	TRBV23-1	TGCGCCAGCAGTCAAGCTCTAACTAGCGGGATATACAATGAGCAGTTCTTC	CASSQALTSGIYNEQFF
.	.	TRBJ2-1	TRBV5-1	TGCGCCAGCAGCACAGGCGCCAATGAGCAGTTCTTC	CASSTGANEQFF
.	once	TRBJ1-1	TRBV21-1	TGTGCCAGCAGCAGGTCGGCGAGGGGGAGATTGAACACTGAAGCTTTCTTT	CASSRSARGRLNTEAFF
TRBD1	.	TRBJ1-5	TRBV5-8	TGTGCCAGCATCCTGGACAGGGCAAATCAGCCCCAGCATTTT	CASILDRANQPQHF
.	.	TRBJ1-2	TRBV20-1	TGCAGTGCTAGTCCAGGGAATGGCTACACCTTC	CSASPGNGYTF
.	.	TRBJ2-7	TRBV4-1	TGCGCCAGCAGCCAAGGGGCAGGGTCCTTCTACGAGCAGTACTTC	CASSQGAGSFYEQYF
.	.	TRBJ2-2	TRBV7-6	TGTGCCAGCAGCTTAGAGGCGGATAAGACCGGGGAGCTGTTTTTT	CASSLEADKTGELFF
.	.	TRBJ2-5	TRBV15	TGTGCCACCACTGAGTATTACGAGACCCAGTACTTC	CATTEYYETQYF
TRBD2	.	TRBJ2-7	TRBV30	TGTGCCTGGACCGGGACTAGCGGGATCGAGCAGTACTTC	CAWTGTSGIEQYF
.	.	TRBJ2-5	TRBV7-6	TGTGCCAGCAGCTTGGCCGCAGAGACCCAGTACTTC	CASSLAAETQYF
TRBD2	.	TRBJ2-7	TRBV19	TGTGCCAGTAGTTCAATCGCCATGAGCGGGAGGTCCTACGAGCAGTACTTC	CASSSIAMSGRSYEQYF
TRBD2	.	TRBJ2-5	TRBV2	TGTGCCAGCGTCGGACTAGGGGAGACCCAGTACTTC	CASVGLGETQYF
.	.	TRBJ1-5	TRBV6-6	TGTGCCAGCAGTTACTCGTTAAATCAGCCCCAGCATTTT	CASSYSLNQPQHF
.	.	TRBJ2-1	TRBV6-6	TGTGCCAGCAGTTATGGGATAGGGGGACCCTACAATGAGCAGTTCTTC	CASSYGIGGPYNEQFF
.	.	TRBJ2-6	TRBV5-4	TGTGCCAGCAGCTTGGACAGGTACGCTGGGGCCAACGTCCTGACTTTC	CASSLDRYAGANVLTF
.	.	TRBJ1-2	TRBV19	TGTGCCAGTAGAAAAGGCCTGGGGAGATACTATGGCTACACCTTC	CASRKGLGRYYGYTF
TRBD1	.	TRBJ1-2	TRBV6-1	TGTGCCAGCACCGGAGGACAGGGGAACTATGGCTACACCTTC	CASTGGQGNYGYTF
.	.	TRBJ1-3	TRBV9	TGTGCCAGCAGCGAAAGAGGGGGGGGACCTGGAAACACCATATATTTT	CASSERGGGPGNTIYF
TRBD2	.	TRBJ2-5	TRBV18	TGTGCCAGCTCGGTGACTAGCGGGAGGGTTAAGGAGACCCAGTACTTC	CASSVTSGRVKETQYF
.	.	TRBJ1-6	TRBV5-7	TGTGCCAGCAGCTTGGCCCCTCCAGGGTCCTATAATTCACCCCTCCACTTT	CASSLAPPGSYNSPLHF
.	few	TRBJ1-3	TRBV10-3	TGTGCCATCAGTGAAATTCGGGTTCAGGGAGGCTCTGGAAACACCATATATTTT	CAISEIRVQGGSGNTIYF
.	few	TRBJ1-1	TRBV11-2	TGTGCCAGCAGCCCCAGCGTAAACACTGAAGCTTTCTTT	CASSPSVNTEAFF
TRBD1	.	TRBJ2-7	TRBV25-1	TGTGCCAGCAGTGGAGACAGGGTAAGCTCCTACGAGCAGTACTTC	CASSGDRVSSYEQYF
.	few	TRBJ2-1	TRBV27	TGTGCCAGCAGTAGACTTCGGACACACAATGAGCAGTTCTTC	CASSRLRTHNEQFF
TRBD2	.	TRBJ2-7	TRBV15	TGTGCCACCAGCAGAGACCCCAGCGGGGGTTACGAGCAGTACTTC	CATSRDPSGGYEQYF
TRBD2	once	TRBJ2-1	TRBV6-4	TGTGCCACCGTGCTGGGACTAGCTACCGATGAGCAGTTCTTC	CATVLGLATDEQFF
TRBD1	.	TRBJ2-5	TRBV30	TGTGCCTGGAGTACAGGGGGCGCAGAGACCCAGTACTTC	CAWSTGGAETQYF
TRBD1	.	TRBJ2-1	TRBV9	TGTGCCAGCAGTCCGACAGGGGGCTCCTACAATGAGCAGTTCTTC	CASSPTGGSYNEQFF
TRBD2	.	TRBJ2-3	TRBV7-6	TGTGCCAGCAGCTTAGCCGGGACTAGCGGGGGGATGAGCACAGATACGCAGTATTTT	CASSLAGTSGGMSTDTQYF
.	.	TRBJ1-2	TRBV7-8	TGTGCCAGCAGCTCCACAGGGAACACCTATGGCTACACCTTC	CASSSTGNTYGYTF
.	.	TRBJ1-2	TRBV6-5	TGTGCCAGCAGTTACTCGAAAGTTCAGGGAAACTATGGCTACACCTTC	CASSYSKVQGNYGYTF
TRBD1	.	TRBJ1-3	TRBV30	TGTGCCTGGAGTGTAGGGACAGGGCTCTCTGGAAACACCATATATTTT	CAWSVGTGLSGNTIYF
TRBD1	.	TRBJ2-7	TRBV10-2	TGCGCCAGCAGTGTAGGGACAGACTACGAGCAGTACTTC	CASSVGTDYEQYF
TRBD1	.	TRBJ2-6	TRBV11-2	TGTGCCAGCAGCCGGGGACAGTCTGGGGCCAACGTCCTGACTTTC	CASSRGQSGANVLTF
TRBD1	.	TRBJ2-3	TRBV14	TGTGCCAGCAGCCAAGATTGGGGACAGGGGTTCACAGATACGCAGTATTTT	CASSQDWGQGFTDTQYF
.	.	TRBJ2-2	TRBV5-1	TGCGCCAGCGAAACCGGTCGGGACTTCAACACCGGGGAGCTGTTTTTT	CASETGRDFNTGELFF
.	.	TRBJ2-7	TRBV5-4	TGTGCCAGCTCCACTGACAGAGTTGCCTACGAGCAGTACTTC	CASSTDRVAYEQYF
.	.	TRBJ1-2	TRBV5-1	TGCGCCAGCAGCTTTGGGGAGGACTATGGCTACACCTTC	CASSFGEDYGYTF
.	few	TRBJ1-1	TRBV2	TGTGCCAGCAGTGAGGCATACAGGGAAACTGAAGCTTTCTTT	CASSEAYRETEAFF
TRBD2	.	TRBJ2-5	TRBV13	TGTGCCAGCAGCTTACTTCCCGCGGGAGATCAGGGAGAGACCCAGTACTTC	CASSLLPAGDQGETQYF
.	.	TRBJ1-1	TRBV7-9	TGTGCCAGCAGCTTAGGGGGGGTGCTCACTGAAGCTTTCTTT	CASSLGGVLTEAFF
.	.	TRBJ1-1	TRBV7-2	TGTGCCAGCAGCCAAACCACAGGGATGGGGTACACTGAAGCTTTCTTT	CASSQTTGMGYTEAFF
.	.	TRBJ2-3	TRBV7-9	TGTGCCAGCAGCTTAGTCCCCGGGGAGGATACGCAGTATTTT	CASSLVPGEDTQYF